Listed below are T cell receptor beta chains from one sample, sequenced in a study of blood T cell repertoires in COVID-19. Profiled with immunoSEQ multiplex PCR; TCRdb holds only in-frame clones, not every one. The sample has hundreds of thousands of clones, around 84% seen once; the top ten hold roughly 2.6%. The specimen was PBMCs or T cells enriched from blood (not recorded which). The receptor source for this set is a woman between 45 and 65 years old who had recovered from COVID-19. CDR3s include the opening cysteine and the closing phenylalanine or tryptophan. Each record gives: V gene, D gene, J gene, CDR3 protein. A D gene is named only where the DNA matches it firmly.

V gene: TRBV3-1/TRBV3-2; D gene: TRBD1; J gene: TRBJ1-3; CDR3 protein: CASSQSGTGIGNTIYF
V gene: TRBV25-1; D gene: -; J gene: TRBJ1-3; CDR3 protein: CASSSQQGNTIYF
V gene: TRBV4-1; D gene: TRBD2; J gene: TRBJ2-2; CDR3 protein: CASSLGLARNTGELFF
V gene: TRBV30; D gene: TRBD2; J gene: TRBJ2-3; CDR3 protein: CAWSVGLAGGTDTQYF
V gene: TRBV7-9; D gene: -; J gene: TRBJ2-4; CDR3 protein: CASSSPAPKNIQYF
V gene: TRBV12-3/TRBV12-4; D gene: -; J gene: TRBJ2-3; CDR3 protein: CASRLQGFDTQYF
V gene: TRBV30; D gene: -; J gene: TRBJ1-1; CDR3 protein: CALTPRHSVFTEAFF
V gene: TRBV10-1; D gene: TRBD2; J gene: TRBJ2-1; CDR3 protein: CASSDGSLTSGYNEQFF
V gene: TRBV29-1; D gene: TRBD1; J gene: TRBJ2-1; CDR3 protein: CSGGQGENEQFF
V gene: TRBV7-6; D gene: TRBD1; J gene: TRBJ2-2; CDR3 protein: CASSLQGRTNTGELFF
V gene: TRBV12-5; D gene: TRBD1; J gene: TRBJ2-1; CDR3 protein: CASGSSDRAYNEQFF
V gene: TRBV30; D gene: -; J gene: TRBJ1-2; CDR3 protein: CAWSIVRRTGYTF
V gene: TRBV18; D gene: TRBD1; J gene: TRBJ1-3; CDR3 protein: CASSPQTGGPGNTIYF
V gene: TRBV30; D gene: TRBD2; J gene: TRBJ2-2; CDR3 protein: CAWSVVRYSGRAGELFF
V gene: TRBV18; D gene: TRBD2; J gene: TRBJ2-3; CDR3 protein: CASSPGLATTDTQYF
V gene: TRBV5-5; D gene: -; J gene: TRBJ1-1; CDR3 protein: CASSLDPGESTEAFF
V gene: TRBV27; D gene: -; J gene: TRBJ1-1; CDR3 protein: CASSLWAGVSTEAFF
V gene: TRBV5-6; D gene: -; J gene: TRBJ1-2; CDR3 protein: CASTSQGLNYGYTF
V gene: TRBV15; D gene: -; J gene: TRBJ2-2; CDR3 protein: CATSRDRAAGELFF
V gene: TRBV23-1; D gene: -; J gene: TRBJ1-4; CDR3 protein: CASRQSTWATNEKLFF
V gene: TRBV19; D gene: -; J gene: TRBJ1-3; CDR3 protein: CATTELLPSGNTIYF
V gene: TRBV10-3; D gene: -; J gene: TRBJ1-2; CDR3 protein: CAISATEDTQGYTF
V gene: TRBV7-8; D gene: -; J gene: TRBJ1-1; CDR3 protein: CASSWGGTEAFF
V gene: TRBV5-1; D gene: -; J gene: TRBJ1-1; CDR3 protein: CASTSIRGAVTEAFF
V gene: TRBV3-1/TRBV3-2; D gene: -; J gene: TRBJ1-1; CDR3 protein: CASSPGGLENTEAFF
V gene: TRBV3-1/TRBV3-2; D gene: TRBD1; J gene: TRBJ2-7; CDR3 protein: CASSNIGQEWYEQYF
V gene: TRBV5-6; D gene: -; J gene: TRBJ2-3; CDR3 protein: CASSLGDIEITQYF